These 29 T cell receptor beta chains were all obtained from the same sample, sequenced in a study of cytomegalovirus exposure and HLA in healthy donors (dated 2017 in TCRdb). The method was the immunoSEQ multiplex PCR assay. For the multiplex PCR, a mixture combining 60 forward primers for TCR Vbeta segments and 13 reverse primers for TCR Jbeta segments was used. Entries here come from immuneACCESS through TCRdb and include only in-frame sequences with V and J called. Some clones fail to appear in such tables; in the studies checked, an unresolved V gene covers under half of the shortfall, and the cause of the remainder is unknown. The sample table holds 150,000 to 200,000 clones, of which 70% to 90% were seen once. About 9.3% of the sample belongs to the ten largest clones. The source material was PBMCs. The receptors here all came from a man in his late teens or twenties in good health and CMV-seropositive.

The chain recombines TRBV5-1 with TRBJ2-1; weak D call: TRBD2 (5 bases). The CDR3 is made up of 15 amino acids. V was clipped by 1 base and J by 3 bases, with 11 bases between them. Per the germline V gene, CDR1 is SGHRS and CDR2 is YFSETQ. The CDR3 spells CASSLLPGDYNEQFF. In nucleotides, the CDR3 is TGCGCCAGCAGCTTGCTGCCCGGGGACTACAATGAGCAGTTCTTC.

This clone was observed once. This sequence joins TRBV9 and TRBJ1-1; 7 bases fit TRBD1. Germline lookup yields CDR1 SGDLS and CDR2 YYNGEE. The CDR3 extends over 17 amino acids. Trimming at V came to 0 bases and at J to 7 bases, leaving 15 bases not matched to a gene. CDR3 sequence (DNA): TGTGCCAGCAGCGTAGTTTGCGACAGGGAGAATAGCGGTGAAGCTTTCTTT. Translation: CASSVVCDRENSGEAFF. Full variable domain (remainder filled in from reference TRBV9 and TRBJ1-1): DSGVTQTPKHLITATGQRVTLRCSPRSGDLSVYWYQQSLDQGLQFLIQYYNGEERAKGNILERFSAQQFPDLHSELNLSSLELGDSALYFCASSVVCDRENSGEAFFGQGTRLTVV.

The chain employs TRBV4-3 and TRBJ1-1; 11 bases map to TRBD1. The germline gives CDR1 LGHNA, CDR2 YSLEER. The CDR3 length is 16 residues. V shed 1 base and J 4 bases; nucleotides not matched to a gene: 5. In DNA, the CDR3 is TGCGCCAGCAGCCAAGGGACAGGGGGCGGGGGCACTGAAGCTTTCTTT. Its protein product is CASSQGTGGGGTEAFF.

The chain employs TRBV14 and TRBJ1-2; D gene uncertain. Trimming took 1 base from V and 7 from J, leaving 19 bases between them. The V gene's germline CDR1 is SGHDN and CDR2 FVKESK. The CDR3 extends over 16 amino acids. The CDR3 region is CASSQGPGAAALGYTF. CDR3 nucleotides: TGTGCCAGCAGCCAAGGCCCTGGAGCCGCCGCCCTTGGCTACACCTTC.

CDR3 bases: TGTGCCAGCTCACCTGAGATACAGAATGAGCAGTTCTTC. This sequence encodes CASSPEIQNEQFF. V gene TRBV18 combines with J gene TRBJ2-1; D is ambiguous. The CDR3 has 13 amino acids. Per the germline V gene, CDR1 is KGHSH and CDR2 is LQKENI. With 3 bases removed from V and 7 bases from J, the gap between germline ends came to 10 bases.

CDR3 in amino acids: CASSPSSGVVETQYF. In DNA, the CDR3 is TGTGCCAGCAGCCCCTCTAGCGGGGTCGTAGAGACCCAGTACTTC. The chain links TRBV9 to TRBJ2-5, with 9 bases matching TRBD2. Germline assignment: CDR1 SGDLS and CDR2 YYNGEE. The CDR3 contains 15 residues. V lost 4 bases, J lost 4 bases, and 8 bases stayed unmatched.

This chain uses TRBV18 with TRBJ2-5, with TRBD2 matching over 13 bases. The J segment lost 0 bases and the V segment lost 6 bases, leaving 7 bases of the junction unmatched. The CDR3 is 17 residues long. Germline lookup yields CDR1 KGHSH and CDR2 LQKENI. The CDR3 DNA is TGTGCCAGCTCTGCGGGACTAGCGGGGATACACCAAGAGACCCAGTACTTC. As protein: CASSAGLAGIHQETQYF.

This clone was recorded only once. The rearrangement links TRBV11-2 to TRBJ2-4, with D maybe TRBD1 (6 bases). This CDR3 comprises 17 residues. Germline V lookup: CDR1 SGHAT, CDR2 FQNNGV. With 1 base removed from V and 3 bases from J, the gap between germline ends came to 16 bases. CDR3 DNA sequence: TGTGCCAGCAGCTTAGTAGGAGACAGGCTAGGCAAAAACATTCAGTACTTC. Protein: CASSLVGDRLGKNIQYF.

CDR3 residues: CASSFGGVFGTEAFF. DNA of the CDR3: TGTGCCAGCAGCTTTGGAGGGGTGTTCGGCACTGAAGCTTTCTTT. The V call is TRBV11-2, the J call TRBJ1-1; possibly TRBD1 for D (5 bases). Germline V CDR1 and CDR2: SGHAT, FQNNGV. V lost 3 bases, J lost 4 bases, and 15 bases lay in between. This CDR3 has 15 residues.

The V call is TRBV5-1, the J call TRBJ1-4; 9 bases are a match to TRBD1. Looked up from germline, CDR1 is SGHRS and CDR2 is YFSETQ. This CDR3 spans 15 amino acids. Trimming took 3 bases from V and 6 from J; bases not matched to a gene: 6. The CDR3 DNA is TGCGCCAGCAGCTATAGCTGGGACAGGGATGAAAAACTGTTTTTT. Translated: CASSYSWDRDEKLFF.

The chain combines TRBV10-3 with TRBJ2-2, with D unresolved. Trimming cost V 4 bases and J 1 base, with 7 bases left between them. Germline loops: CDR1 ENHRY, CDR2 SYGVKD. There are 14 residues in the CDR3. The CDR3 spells CAISAKQNTGELFF. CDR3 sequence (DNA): TGTGCCATCAGTGCGAAACAGAACACCGGGGAGCTGTTTTTT.

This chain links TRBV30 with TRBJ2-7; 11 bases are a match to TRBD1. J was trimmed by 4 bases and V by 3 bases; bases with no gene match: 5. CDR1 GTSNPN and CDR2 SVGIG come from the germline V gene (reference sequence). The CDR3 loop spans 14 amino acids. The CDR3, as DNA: TGTGCCTGGAGCCTAGGGACAGGGGGTTACGAGCAGTACTTC. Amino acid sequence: CAWSLGTGGYEQYF. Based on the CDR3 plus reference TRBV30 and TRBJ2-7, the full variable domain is SQTIHQWPATLVQPVGSPLSLECTVEGTSNPNLYWYRQAAGRGLQLLFYSVGIGQISSEVPQNLSASRPQDRQFILSSKKLLLSDSGFYLCAWSLGTGGYEQYFGPGTRLTVT.

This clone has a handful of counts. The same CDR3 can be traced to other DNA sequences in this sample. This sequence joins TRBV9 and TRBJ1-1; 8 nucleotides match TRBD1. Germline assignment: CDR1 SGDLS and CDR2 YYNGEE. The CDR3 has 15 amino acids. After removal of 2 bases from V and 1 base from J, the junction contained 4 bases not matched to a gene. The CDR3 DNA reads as TGTGCCAGCAGCGTCGGGCAGGGGGCGAACACTGAAGCTTTCTTT. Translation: CASSVGQGANTEAFF.

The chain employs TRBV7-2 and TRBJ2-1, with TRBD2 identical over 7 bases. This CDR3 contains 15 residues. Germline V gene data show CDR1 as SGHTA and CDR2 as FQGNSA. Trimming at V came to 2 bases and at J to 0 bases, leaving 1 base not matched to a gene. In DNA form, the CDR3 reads TGTGCCAGCAGCTTACTAGCGGCCTCCTACAATGAGCAGTTCTTC. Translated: CASSLLAASYNEQFF.

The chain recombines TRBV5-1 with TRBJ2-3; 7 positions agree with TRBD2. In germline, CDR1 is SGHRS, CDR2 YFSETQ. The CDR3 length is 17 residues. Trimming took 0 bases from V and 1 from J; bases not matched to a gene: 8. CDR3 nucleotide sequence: TGCGCCAGCAGCTTGGGTCCTAGCGGAGGACGCACAGATACGCAGTATTTT. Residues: CASSLGPSGGRTDTQYF.

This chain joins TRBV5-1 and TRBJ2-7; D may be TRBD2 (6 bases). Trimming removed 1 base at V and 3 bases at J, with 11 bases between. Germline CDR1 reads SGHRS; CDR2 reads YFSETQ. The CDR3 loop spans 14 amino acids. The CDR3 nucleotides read TGCGCCAGCAGCTTGAGGGGAGGCGGCTACGAGCAGTACTTC. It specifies CASSLRGGGYEQYF.

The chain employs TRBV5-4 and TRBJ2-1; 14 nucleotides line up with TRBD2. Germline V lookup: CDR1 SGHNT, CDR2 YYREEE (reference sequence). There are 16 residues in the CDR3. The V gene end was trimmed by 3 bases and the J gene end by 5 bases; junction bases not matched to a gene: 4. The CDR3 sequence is CASSSRTSGGHNEQFF. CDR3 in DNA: TGTGCCAGCAGCTCGCGGACTAGCGGGGGGCACAATGAGCAGTTCTTC.

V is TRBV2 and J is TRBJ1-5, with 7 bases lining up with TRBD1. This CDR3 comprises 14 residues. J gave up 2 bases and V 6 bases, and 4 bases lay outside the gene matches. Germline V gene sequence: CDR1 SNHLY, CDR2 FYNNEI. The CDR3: CASRADRGNQPQHF. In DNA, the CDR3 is TGTGCCAGCAGAGCTGACAGGGGCAATCAGCCCCAGCATTTT.

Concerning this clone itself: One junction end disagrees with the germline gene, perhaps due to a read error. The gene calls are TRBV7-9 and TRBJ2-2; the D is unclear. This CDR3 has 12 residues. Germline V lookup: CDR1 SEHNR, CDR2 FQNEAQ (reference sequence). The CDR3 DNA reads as TGTTCCAGCAGCTTGGGCTCCGGGGAGCTGTTTTTT. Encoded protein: CSSSLGSGELFF.

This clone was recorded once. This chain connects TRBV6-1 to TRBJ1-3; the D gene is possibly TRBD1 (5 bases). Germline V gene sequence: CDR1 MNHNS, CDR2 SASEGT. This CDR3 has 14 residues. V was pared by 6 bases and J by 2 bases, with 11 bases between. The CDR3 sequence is CASSDRGTGNTIYF. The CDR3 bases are TGTGCCAGCAGCGATAGGGGTACTGGAAACACCATATATTTT.

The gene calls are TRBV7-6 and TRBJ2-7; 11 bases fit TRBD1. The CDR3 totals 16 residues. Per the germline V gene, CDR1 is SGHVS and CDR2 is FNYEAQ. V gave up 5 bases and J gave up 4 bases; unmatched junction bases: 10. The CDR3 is CASSSEVGTGGYEQYF. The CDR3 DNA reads TGTGCCAGCAGCAGTGAAGTAGGGACAGGGGGTTACGAGCAGTACTTC.

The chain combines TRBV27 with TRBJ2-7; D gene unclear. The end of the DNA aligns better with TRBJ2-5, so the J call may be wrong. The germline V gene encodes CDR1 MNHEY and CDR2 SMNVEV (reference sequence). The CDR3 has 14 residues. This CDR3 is CASSLNLGQETQYF. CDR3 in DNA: TGTGCCAGCAGTTTAAATCTGGGCCAAGAGACCCAGTACTTC.

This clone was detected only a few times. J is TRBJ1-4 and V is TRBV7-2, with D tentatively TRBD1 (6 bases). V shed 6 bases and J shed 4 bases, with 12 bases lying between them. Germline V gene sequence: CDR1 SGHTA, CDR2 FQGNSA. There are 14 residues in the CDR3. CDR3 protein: CASRDTGNNEKLFF. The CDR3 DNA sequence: TGTGCCAGCAGAGATACAGGGAATAATGAAAAACTGTTTTTT.

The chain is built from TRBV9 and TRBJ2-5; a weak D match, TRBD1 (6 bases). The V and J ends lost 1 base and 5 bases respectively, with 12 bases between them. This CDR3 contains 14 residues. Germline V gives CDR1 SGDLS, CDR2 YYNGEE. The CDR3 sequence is CASSVSGTGETQYF. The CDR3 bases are TGTGCCAGCAGCGTAAGCGGTACAGGGGAGACCCAGTACTTC.

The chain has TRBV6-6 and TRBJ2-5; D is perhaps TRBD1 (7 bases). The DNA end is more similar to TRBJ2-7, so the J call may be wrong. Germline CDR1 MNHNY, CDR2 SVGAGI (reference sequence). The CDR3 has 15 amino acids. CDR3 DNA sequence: TGTGCCAGCAGTTTGCACCGACAGGGAGGATACGAGCAGTACTTC. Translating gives CASSLHRQGGYEQYF.

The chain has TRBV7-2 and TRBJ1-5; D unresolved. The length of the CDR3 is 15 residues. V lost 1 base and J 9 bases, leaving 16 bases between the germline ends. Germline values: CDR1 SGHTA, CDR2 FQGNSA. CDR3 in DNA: TGTGCCAGCAGCTTAGGATGGAGGGTTTCGGCGCCCCAGCATTTT. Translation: CASSLGWRVSAPQHF.

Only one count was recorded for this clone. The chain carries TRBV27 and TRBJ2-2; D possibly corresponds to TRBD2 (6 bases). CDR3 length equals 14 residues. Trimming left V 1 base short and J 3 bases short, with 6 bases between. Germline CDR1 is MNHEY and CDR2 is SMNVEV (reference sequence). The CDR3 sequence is CASSLWGDTGELFF. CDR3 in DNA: TGTGCCAGCAGTTTATGGGGGGACACCGGGGAGCTGTTTTTT.

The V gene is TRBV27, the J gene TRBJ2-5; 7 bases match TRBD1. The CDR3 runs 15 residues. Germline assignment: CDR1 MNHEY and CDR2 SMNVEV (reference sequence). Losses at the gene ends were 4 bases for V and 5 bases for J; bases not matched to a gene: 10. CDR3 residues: CASSSPNRGWETQYF. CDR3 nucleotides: TGTGCCAGCAGTTCCCCAAACAGGGGTTGGGAGACCCAGTACTTC.

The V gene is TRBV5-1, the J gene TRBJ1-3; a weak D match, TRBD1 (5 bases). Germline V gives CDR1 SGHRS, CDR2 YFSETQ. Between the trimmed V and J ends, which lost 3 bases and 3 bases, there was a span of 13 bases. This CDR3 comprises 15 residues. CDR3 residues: CASSWEGYFGNTIYF. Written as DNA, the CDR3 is TGCGCCAGCAGCTGGGAGGGGTACTTTGGAAACACCATATATTTT.